The subject of this entry is one T cell receptor beta chain. V lost 5 bases and J lost 8, with 18 bases in between. The germline V gene encodes CDR1 GTSNPN and CDR2 SVGIG (reference sequence). The CDR3 has 13 residues. The data derive from a study of blood T cell repertoires in COVID-19. Study background: Acute and convalescent COVID-19 specimens originated in the United States, Italy and Spain. From T cells, B-cell-depleted T cells, or PBMCs came the material, which was cDNA or gDNA.

Under the authors' procedure: Using reference gene primer amplification, nucleated cell counts were estimated. Sequencing used immunoSEQ multiplex PCR; TCRdb keeps in-frame clones, though not all of them. That table gives V, J and clone size, and the DNA gave D and trimming. The table lists 30,000 to 35,000 clones, around 80% of them singletons. The rearrangement links TRBV30 to TRBJ1-2, with D possibly TRBD1 on 6 matching bases. The TCR comes from a man aged 80 or over with acute or convalescent COVID-19. The sample taken for sequencing was peripheral blood. CDR3 DNA: TGTGCCTGGTTGCCCACAGGGTGGGGCGGCTACACCTTC. The encoded protein is CAWLPTGWGGYTF.